This T cell receptor (beta chain) emerged from a study of patients and donors after allogeneic stem cell transplantation. Per germline, CDR1 LNHDA and CDR2 SQIVND (reference sequence). Trimming removed 5 bases from V and 1 base from J, with 14 bases in between. The CDR3 length is 15 residues. TCRdb reanalysed the RT-PCR reads using MiXCR and keeps one entry per CDR3 protein. The top ten clones hold approximately 50% of a sample with approximately 150,000 distinct CDR3 sequences, about two fifths of them seen once. The TCR was taken from a human donor who was either an allogeneic HSCT recipient or a stem cell or donor lymphocyte infusion donor (not recorded which). It is not recorded whose cells these are; they may come from a transplant donor. The sample was blood, either unsorted or a sorted T cell fraction (not recorded which). This chain connects TRBV19 to TRBJ1-1; D possibly corresponds to TRBD1 (5 bases). The CDR3 spells CASSATQTANTEAFF. CDR3 DNA sequence: TGTGCCAGTAGTGCCACCCAGACAGCGAACACTGAAGCTTTCTTT.